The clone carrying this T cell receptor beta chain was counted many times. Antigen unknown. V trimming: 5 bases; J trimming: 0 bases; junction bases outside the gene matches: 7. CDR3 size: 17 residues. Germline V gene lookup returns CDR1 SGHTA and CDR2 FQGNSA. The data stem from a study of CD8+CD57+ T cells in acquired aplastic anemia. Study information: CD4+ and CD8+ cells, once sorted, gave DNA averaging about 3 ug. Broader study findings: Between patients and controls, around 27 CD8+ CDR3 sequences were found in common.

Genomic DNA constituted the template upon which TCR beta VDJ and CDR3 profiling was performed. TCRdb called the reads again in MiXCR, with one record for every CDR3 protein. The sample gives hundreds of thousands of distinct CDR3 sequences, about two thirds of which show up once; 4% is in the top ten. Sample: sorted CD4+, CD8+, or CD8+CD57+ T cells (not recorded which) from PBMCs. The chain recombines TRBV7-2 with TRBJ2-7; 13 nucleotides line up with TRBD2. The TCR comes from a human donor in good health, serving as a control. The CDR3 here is CASSTTSGGLSSYEQYF. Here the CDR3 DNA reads TGTGCCAGCAGCACGACTAGCGGGGGGCTAAGCTCCTACGAGCAGTACTTC. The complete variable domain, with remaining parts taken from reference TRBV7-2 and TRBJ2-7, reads GAGVSQSPSNKVTEKGKDVELRCDPISGHTALYWYRQSLGQGLEFLIYFQGNSAPDKSGLPSDRFSAERTGGSVSTLTIQRTQQEDSAVYLCASSTTSGGLSSYEQYFGPGTRLTVT.